The 27 T cell receptor beta chains below were found in one sample sequenced in a study of blood T cell repertoires in COVID-19. Libraries were prepared by immunoSEQ multiplex PCR; TCRdb keeps only in-frame clonotypes and omits some of them. The table lists tens of thousands of clones, more than 70% of them singletons. Sequencing input: peripheral blood. These receptors all stem from a human donor in a cohort sampled during active COVID-19.

This clone was recorded a few times. The genes are TRBV10-3 and TRBJ1-1; D perhaps matches TRBD1 (5 bases). The germline gives CDR1 ENHRY, CDR2 SYGVKD. Trimming cost V 6 bases and J 1 base, with 15 bases left between them. This CDR3 is built from 15 residues. The CDR3 sequence: CAIRKGSERNTEAFF. CDR3 coding DNA: TGTGCCATCAGGAAGGGGTCAGAAAGGAACACTGAAGCTTTCTTT.

The chain employs TRBV27 and TRBJ2-1; no clear D gene. This CDR3 spans 13 amino acids. CDR1 is MNHEY and CDR2 is SMNVEV in the germline V gene (reference sequence). V was cut by 3 bases and J by 4 bases, with 7 bases left in between. The CDR3 DNA reads as TGTGCCAGCAGTTTGAGTCCTTACAATGAGCAGTTCTTC. This gives the protein CASSLSPYNEQFF.

The genes are TRBV29-1 and TRBJ1-1, with D uncertain. Germline CDR1 and CDR2: SQVTM and ANQGSEA. The CDR3 is 13 residues long. Deletions cut 1 base from V and 2 bases from J, with 8 bases between. The CDR3 coding sequence is TGCAGCGTTGAAGTCCGACAAAACACTGAAGCTTTCTTT. This encodes CSVEVRQNTEAFF.

V and J are TRBV19 and TRBJ2-3; no reliable D call. This CDR3 contains 12 residues. Trimming shortened V by 6 bases and J by 4 bases, and 8 bases separated the two germline ends. Per the germline V gene, CDR1 is LNHDA and CDR2 is SQIVND (reference sequence). The CDR3 sequence is CASRTNPDTQYF. CDR3 sequence (DNA): TGTGCCAGTAGAACTAACCCAGATACGCAGTATTTT. The whole variable domain, filled in from reference TRBV19 and TRBJ2-3, reads DGGITQSPKYLFRKEGQNVTLSCEQNLNHDAMYWYRQDPGQGLRLIYYSQIVNDFQKGDIAEGYSVSREKKESFPLTVTSAQKNPTAFYLCASRTNPDTQYFGPGTRLTVL.

This chain links TRBV19 with TRBJ2-5, with 7 bases matching TRBD1. Per germline, CDR1 LNHDA and CDR2 SQIVND (reference sequence). This CDR3 contains 14 residues. With 10 bases clipped from V and 5 bases from J, the junction kept 13 bases outside the gene matches. CDR3 nucleotide sequence: TGTGCCACCGCGAGACAGGGTGGGATGGAGACCCAGTACTTC. Residues: CATARQGGMETQYF.

J is TRBJ1-2 and V is TRBV5-4; 12 bases match TRBD1. J gave up 7 bases and V 4 bases, and 17 bases lay outside the gene matches. The germline V gene has CDR1 SGHNT and CDR2 YYREEE (reference sequence). This CDR3 region has 18 residues. The DNA of the CDR3 is TGTGCCAGCAGCCGAACCGGTTCTGGGACAGGGGGCGAGGTTGGCTACACCTTC. Translating gives CASSRTGSGTGGEVGYTF.

V gene TRBV5-1 combines with J gene TRBJ1-1, with D tentatively TRBD1 (6 bases). Looked up from germline, CDR1 is SGHRS and CDR2 is YFSETQ. V lost 0 bases, J lost 1 base, and 16 bases lay in between. CDR3 length: 17 residues. The CDR3 here is CASSLGTARQGNTEAFF. Written as DNA, the CDR3 is TGCGCCAGCAGCTTGGGGACAGCGCGGCAGGGGAACACTGAAGCTTTCTTT.

This chain uses TRBV19 with TRBJ2-3, with D possibly matching TRBD1 (5 bases). CDR1 is LNHDA, CDR2 SQIVND, per germline (reference sequence). This CDR3 spans 16 amino acids. Trimming removed 5 bases at V and 4 bases at J, with 19 bases between. This CDR3 is CASSPRTSQGADTQYF. In DNA, the CDR3 is TGTGCCAGTAGTCCCCGGACATCCCAAGGCGCAGATACGCAGTATTTT. Combining the CDR3 with reference TRBV19 and TRBJ2-3 gives the whole variable domain DGGITQSPKYLFRKEGQNVTLSCEQNLNHDAMYWYRQDPGQGLRLIYYSQIVNDFQKGDIAEGYSVSREKKESFPLTVTSAQKNPTAFYLCASSPRTSQGADTQYFGPGTRLTVL.

The rearrangement links TRBV5-5 to TRBJ1-1; no definite D call. The V end was cut by 1 base, the J end by 0 bases, with 10 bases between. This CDR3 contains 15 residues. Germline CDR1 and CDR2: SGHKS and YYEKEE (reference sequence). In nucleotides, the CDR3 is TGTGCCAGCAGCTTGTGGGCAGATCTGAACACTGAAGCTTTCTTT. Amino acid sequence: CASSLWADLNTEAFF.

The chain joins TRBV12-5 to TRBJ2-5; 10 positions match TRBD1. Germline assignment: CDR1 LGHNT and CDR2 FRNRAP. This CDR3 contains 15 residues. V shed 1 base and J 7 bases; nucleotides not matched to a gene: 6. CDR3 sequence: CASGLGQGARGTQYF. The CDR3 region has the DNA TGTGCTAGTGGTTTGGGACAGGGGGCGCGTGGGACCCAGTACTTC.

The J gene is TRBJ1-2, the V gene TRBV6-5; D remains ambiguous. The V gene's germline CDR1 is MNHEY and CDR2 SVGAGI. Trimming took off 10 bases at V and 4 bases at J, with 16 bases between the two ends. The CDR3 is 13 amino acids. CDR3 bases: TGTGCCACCGCACTTGGGCCAAGCTATGGCTACACCTTC. This sequence encodes CATALGPSYGYTF.

The V gene is TRBV14, the J gene TRBJ2-3, with a weak D call TRBD2 (7 bases). V was clipped by 2 bases and J by 4 bases, with 16 bases between them. This CDR3 comprises 16 residues. Germline loops: CDR1 SGHDN, CDR2 FVKESK. The CDR3 nucleotides read TGTGCCAGCAGCCAATTCGACGGGGGGCGCGCAGATACGCAGTATTTT. As protein: CASSQFDGGRADTQYF.

The chain recombines TRBV6-2 or TRBV6-3 with TRBJ2-3; maybe TRBD2 (6 bases). V gave up 0 bases and J gave up 5 bases, with 15 bases separating them. Germline loops: CDR1 MNHEY, CDR2 SVGEGT. This CDR3 contains 16 residues. For the CDR3, the DNA is TGTGCCAGCAGTTACTCGTTTGGGAGGAGGAGAGATACGCAGTATTTT. Translating gives CASSYSFGRRRDTQYF.

V gene TRBV6-4 combines with J gene TRBJ1-1, with TRBD1 identical over 9 bases. Germline V lookup: CDR1 MRHNA, CDR2 SNTAGT. Losses at the gene ends were 4 bases for V and 0 bases for J; bases not matched to a gene: 0. This CDR3 comprises 14 residues. DNA for the CDR3: TGTGCCAGCAGTGGACAGGGGGTGAACACTGAAGCTTTCTTT. Protein sequence: CASSGQGVNTEAFF.

This clone was recorded once. The V gene is TRBV9, the J gene TRBJ2-5; the D gene is possibly TRBD2 (5 bases). The V gene's germline CDR1 is SGDLS and CDR2 YYNGEE. V was cut by 0 bases and J by 2 bases, with 14 bases left in between. CDR3 length: 16 residues. The CDR3: CASSVGMGAQQETQYF. CDR3 DNA sequence: TGTGCCAGCAGCGTAGGGATGGGAGCACAACAAGAGACCCAGTACTTC.

The V and J genes are TRBV5-1 and TRBJ2-5; D not certain. The CDR3 has 16 amino acids. Germline CDR1 is SGHRS and CDR2 is YFSETQ. Trimming cost V 2 bases and J 3 bases, with 17 bases left between them. Here the CDR3 reads CASSFIRLDLEETQYF. CDR3 coding DNA: TGCGCCAGCAGCTTCATTCGTCTAGACCTTGAAGAGACCCAGTACTTC.

V usage is TRBV24-1 and J usage is TRBJ1-1, with D possibly TRBD1 on 6 matching bases. Trimming left V 3 bases short and J 10 bases short, with 11 bases between. From germline, CDR1 is KGHDR and CDR2 SFDVKD. This CDR3 has 12 amino acids. The chain's CDR3 is CATSDRRGRAFF. As DNA, the CDR3 is TGTGCCACCAGTGATCGCAGGGGCCGAGCTTTCTTT.

The count of this clone is one. This chain links TRBV10-3 with TRBJ1-2; D gene uncertain. Germline CDR1 reads ENHRY; CDR2 reads SYGVKD. CDR3 length: 14 residues. V was shortened by 5 bases and J by 3 bases, with 13 bases between the two germline ends. The chain's CDR3 is CAISRALQDYGYTF. As DNA, the CDR3 is TGTGCCATCAGTAGAGCCCTCCAGGACTATGGCTACACCTTC.

This chain connects TRBV27 to TRBJ1-1; 7 positions match TRBD1. There are 15 residues in the CDR3. The J segment lost 5 bases and the V segment lost 4 bases, leaving 10 bases of the junction unmatched. The germline gives CDR1 MNHEY, CDR2 SMNVEV (reference sequence). This CDR3 is CASSSDRVKGTEAFF. In DNA, the CDR3 is TGTGCCAGCAGTTCCGACAGGGTTAAGGGGACTGAAGCTTTCTTT.

The chain recombines TRBV7-9 with TRBJ2-7; D is possibly TRBD1 (7 bases). Trimming shortened V by 5 bases and J by 2 bases, and 13 bases separated the two germline ends. Looked up from germline, CDR1 is SEHNR and CDR2 is FQNEAQ (reference sequence). The CDR3 is 14 amino acids. The CDR3: CASSPGGLPYEQYF. Written as DNA, the CDR3 is TGTGCCAGCAGCCCAGGGGGGCTACCCTACGAGCAGTACTTC.

The rearrangement joins TRBV15 to TRBJ1-2, with 7 bases aligning to TRBD1. The CDR3 spans 15 residues. The germline gives CDR1 LNHNV, CDR2 YYDKDF (reference sequence). Trimming removed 3 bases from V and 2 bases from J; junction bases left unmatched: 6. CDR3 sequence (DNA): TGTGCCACCAGCAGGGTAAGGACAGGCAACTATGGCTACACCTTC. Protein product: CATSRVRTGNYGYTF.

The genes are TRBV7-3 and TRBJ1-1; 7 nucleotides agree with TRBD1. This CDR3 comprises 16 residues. Germline CDR1 is SGHTA and CDR2 is FQGTGA. Trimming removed 1 base from V and 1 base from J; junction bases left unmatched: 6. In DNA, the CDR3 is TGTGCCAGCAGCTTAAGCCCGACAGGGTGGAACACTGAAGCTTTCTTT. Amino acid sequence: CASSLSPTGWNTEAFF.

The chain carries TRBV19 and TRBJ1-1, with D possibly being TRBD1 (6 bases). V lost 6 bases and J 4 bases, leaving 12 bases between the germline ends. The CDR3 is 13 residues long. Germline V lookup: CDR1 LNHDA, CDR2 SQIVND (reference sequence). Written as DNA, the CDR3 is TGTGCCAGTAGCCCCGGACAGTTCACTGAAGCTTTCTTT. Translating gives CASSPGQFTEAFF.

The chain employs TRBV5-6 and TRBJ2-3; TRBD2 agrees at 15 bases. The CDR3 is 17 amino acids. The trim removed 5 bases at V and 5 bases at J, leaving 9 bases unmatched. Looked up from germline, CDR1 is SGHDT and CDR2 is YYEEEE. This chain's CDR3 is CASSPGLAGGPIDTQYF. As DNA, the CDR3 is TGTGCCAGCAGTCCCGGACTAGCGGGGGGGCCGATAGATACGCAGTATTTT. Complete variable domain (other parts from reference TRBV5-6 and TRBJ2-3): DAGVTQSPTHLIKTRGQQVTLRCSPKSGHDTVSWYQQALGQGPQFIFQYYEEEERQRGNFPDRFSGHQFPNYSSELNVNALLLGDSALYLCASSPGLAGGPIDTQYFGPGTRLTVL.

The chain uses TRBV28 and TRBJ2-7; 11 bases agree with TRBD2. This CDR3 is built from 18 residues. The ends lost 2 bases at V and 2 bases at J; junction bases unmatched: 11. Germline CDR1 and CDR2: MDHEN and SYDVKM. The CDR3 nucleotides are TGTGCCAGCAGTTTACCGACCCGACTAGCGGGACGAACCTACGAGCAGTACTTC. Translated, it gives CASSLPTRLAGRTYEQYF.

This rearrangement joins TRBV6-1 to TRBJ2-7; TRBD2 matches 7 bases. Trimming removed 2 bases from V and 0 bases from J; junction bases left unmatched: 4. This CDR3 is 15 amino acids long. Germline V gene sequence: CDR1 MNHNS, CDR2 SASEGT. CDR3 loop: CASSERASGSYEQYF. The CDR3 region has the DNA TGTGCCAGCAGTGAAAGGGCTAGCGGCTCCTACGAGCAGTACTTC.

This clone was recorded only once. The chain recombines TRBV29-1 with TRBJ1-2, with 8 bases fitting TRBD1. The junction had 6 bases not matched to a gene; V was cut back by 2 bases and J by 4 bases. This CDR3 has 14 amino acids. The germline V gene has CDR1 SQVTM and CDR2 ANQGSEA. The CDR3 sequence: CSVEFGTGVYGYTF. CDR3 coding DNA: TGCAGCGTTGAATTTGGGACAGGCGTCTATGGCTACACCTTC.